These 25 T cell receptor beta chains share one sample of origin, sequenced in a study of blood T cell repertoires in COVID-19 (dated by TCRdb to the early 2020s). The library was prepared using the immunoSEQ multiplex PCR assay. The table comes from immuneACCESS by way of TCRdb, which keeps in-frame sequences with V and J called. Part of the clones is missing from these tables; in studies checked, under half for an unresolved V gene and the rest for unknown reasons. Across this sample there are under 300,000 clones, with around 83% seen only once. Roughly 2% of the sample lies in the top ten. Source material: peripheral blood. The receptors here all came from a man aged 25 to 45 who had recovered from COVID-19.

The gene calls are TRBV24-1 and TRBJ2-1; 12 bases align to TRBD2. The germline CDR1 and CDR2 sequences are KGHDR and SFDVKD. J lost 12 bases, V lost 0 bases, and 5 bases had no gene match. This CDR3 region has 15 residues. The CDR3 nucleotides are TGTGCCACCAGTGATTTGTCTAGCGGGGGGGCCTCGCAGTTCTTC. Translating it yields CATSDLSSGGASQFF.

J is TRBJ2-2 and V is TRBV2, with 7 bases fitting TRBD2. Trimming took 8 bases from V and 1 from J; bases not matched to a gene: 7. The CDR3 runs 15 residues. The germline gives CDR1 SNHLY, CDR2 FYNNEI. The CDR3 DNA sequence: TGTGCCAGCCTTGGTTCTAGCGGGAACACCGGGGAGCTGTTTTTT. This codes for CASLGSSGNTGELFF.

The chain has TRBV4-2 and TRBJ2-5; TRBD2 agrees at 11 bases. The CDR3 contains 17 residues. V shed 1 base and J 5 bases; nucleotides not matched to a gene: 9. Germline-derived CDR1 and CDR2 are LGHNA and YNFKEQ. The CDR3, as DNA: TGTGCCAGCAGCCAAGGAACGATAGCGGGGGGGCGGGAGACCCAGTACTTC. Its protein is CASSQGTIAGGRETQYF.

The chain joins TRBV19 to TRBJ2-5; 10 nucleotides agree with TRBD2. CDR1 is LNHDA and CDR2 is SQIVND in the germline V gene (reference sequence). The trim removed 7 bases at V and 1 base at J, leaving 9 bases unmatched. The length of the CDR3 is 16 residues. The CDR3 bases are TGTGCCAGTACCAACTTAGCGGGGGGCACCCAAGAGACCCAGTACTTC. Protein product: CASTNLAGGTQETQYF. The full variable domain, completed using reference TRBV19 and TRBJ2-5, is DGGITQSPKYLFRKEGQNVTLSCEQNLNHDAMYWYRQDPGQGLRLIYYSQIVNDFQKGDIAEGYSVSREKKESFPLTVTSAQKNPTAFYLCASTNLAGGTQETQYFGPGTRLLVL.

A single count supports this clone. This rearrangement joins TRBV28 to TRBJ1-1; no reliable D call. V lost 6 bases and J 5 bases, leaving 19 bases between the germline ends. Germline loops: CDR1 MDHEN, CDR2 SYDVKM. This CDR3 contains 15 residues. The CDR3 is CASRSPSWATTEAFF. Written as DNA, the CDR3 is TGTGCCAGCAGATCCCCGAGTTGGGCGACGACTGAAGCTTTCTTT.

The rearrangement links TRBV18 to TRBJ2-1; 9 bases line up with TRBD1. The CDR3 loop spans 15 amino acids. Looked up from germline, CDR1 is KGHSH and CDR2 is LQKENI. The V and J ends lost 0 bases and 4 bases, in that order; junction bases with no gene match: 1. For the CDR3, the DNA is TGTGCCAGCTCACCACCCGGGACAGGGTACAATGAGCAGTTCTTC. Translated: CASSPPGTGYNEQFF.

This chain joins TRBV18 and TRBJ2-1, with a tentative D call TRBD1 (6 bases). Trimming removed 0 bases at V and 4 bases at J, with 13 bases between. Germline V gene lookup returns CDR1 KGHSH and CDR2 LQKENI. This CDR3 comprises 16 residues. Here the CDR3 reads CASSPPLQGPYNEQFF. CDR3 nucleotide sequence: TGTGCCAGCTCACCACCCCTCCAGGGGCCTTACAATGAGCAGTTCTTC.

J is TRBJ2-6 and V is TRBV18; D perhaps matches TRBD1 (7 bases). Trimming removed 3 bases from V and 0 bases from J, with 18 bases in between. CDR1 and CDR2 from the germline V gene are KGHSH and LQKENI. CDR3 length: 19 amino acids. The CDR3 sequence: CASSPRGDSLNSGANVLTF. CDR3 DNA: TGTGCCAGCTCACCCAGGGGGGACAGCCTAAACTCTGGGGCCAACGTCCTGACTTTC.

This rearrangement joins TRBV28 to TRBJ1-1, with D perhaps matching TRBD1 (6 bases). This CDR3 has 12 amino acids. Germline CDR1 reads MDHEN; CDR2 reads SYDVKM. V was trimmed by 5 bases and J by 8 bases, leaving 12 bases between them. DNA of the CDR3: TGTGCCAGCAGTCCAGGGACACCCGAAGCTTTCTTT. This encodes CASSPGTPEAFF.

About this clone itself: The sample has other DNA sequences that encode this CDR3 too. The V and J genes are TRBV19 and TRBJ2-1, with a possible D match to TRBD2 (6 bases). Trimming left V 5 bases short and J 3 bases short, with 11 bases between. CDR1 and CDR2 from the germline V gene are LNHDA and SQIVND (reference sequence). This CDR3 comprises 14 residues. CDR3 DNA: TGTGCCAGTAGTCCCGGGGGAGACTACAATGAGCAGTTCTTC. Translation: CASSPGGDYNEQFF.

The J gene is TRBJ2-5, the V gene TRBV7-7; 13 bases match TRBD2. The germline CDR1 and CDR2 sequences are SSHAT and FNYEAQ (reference sequence). With V trimmed by 5 bases and J by 3 bases, 6 bases remained unmatched. This CDR3 spans 16 amino acids. Here the CDR3 DNA reads TGTGCCAGCAGCACCGGGACTAGCGGGGTTAAAGAGACCCAGTACTTC. As protein: CASSTGTSGVKETQYF.

The rearrangement uses TRBV10-3 and TRBJ2-7, with TRBD2 identical over 8 bases. Germline CDR1 and CDR2: ENHRY and SYGVKD. This CDR3 has 17 amino acids. With 2 bases clipped from V and 0 bases from J, the junction kept 9 bases outside the gene matches. The CDR3 sequence is CAISEVRASGHSYEQYV. The CDR3 coding sequence is TGTGCCATCAGTGAGGTCAGGGCTAGCGGGCACTCCTACGAGCAGTACGTC.

The chain employs TRBV21-1 and TRBJ1-5. TRBV21-1 corresponds to a pseudogene. CDR3 length: 14 amino acids. The CDR3 spells CASSIGEPCESQHF. The CDR3 region has the DNA TGTGCCAGCAGCATTGGAGAGCCATGCGAGTCCCAGCATTTT.

The chain uses TRBV4-2 and TRBJ2-3, with 9 bases identical to TRBD2. The ends lost 2 bases at V and 6 bases at J; junction bases unmatched: 9. This CDR3 contains 16 residues. Per the germline V gene, CDR1 is LGHNA and CDR2 is YNFKEQ. Written as DNA, the CDR3 is TGTGCCAGCAGCCAATCTGGCGGGGGGGCGTCGGATACGCAGTATTTT. Translated: CASSQSGGGASDTQYF.

Only one count was recorded for this clone. CDR3 region: CASSPYGTGDTQYF. The CDR3 DNA reads TGTGCCAGCAGCCCATACGGGACAGGGGATACGCAGTATTTT. This chain links TRBV7-3 with TRBJ2-3, with 9 bases that match TRBD1. CDR3 length equals 14 residues. V gave up 5 bases and J gave up 6 bases; unmatched junction bases: 6. Germline-derived CDR1 and CDR2 are SGHTA and FQGTGA.

The chain couples TRBV18 to TRBJ2-1; 14 bases align to TRBD2. Germline trimming cut 0 bases from V and 5 bases from J; bases unmatched to any gene: 3. The CDR3 totals 17 residues. The V gene's germline CDR1 is KGHSH and CDR2 LQKENI. CDR3 bases: TGTGCCAGCTCACCACCCGGGACTAGCGGGGGTGACAATGAGCAGTTCTTC. It translates to CASSPPGTSGGDNEQFF.

The CDR3 sequence is CASSFDTGNPYNEQFF. The CDR3 bases are TGCGCCAGCAGCTTCGATACAGGGAATCCCTACAATGAGCAGTTCTTC. The V call is TRBV5-1, the J call TRBJ2-1, with D maybe TRBD1 (6 bases). The CDR3 is 16 amino acids. V was clipped by 2 bases and J by 2 bases, with 14 bases between them. CDR1 SGHRS and CDR2 YFSETQ come from the germline V gene.

The chain combines TRBV15 with TRBJ2-2; D perhaps matches TRBD2 (5 bases). Germline assignment: CDR1 LNHNV and CDR2 YYDKDF (reference sequence). The CDR3 length is 13 residues. Trimming pared 7 bases from V and 6 bases from J, leaving 12 bases between. DNA for the CDR3: TGTGCCACCACCCGGCAGGAGGCCGGGGAGCTGTTTTTT. Translated, it gives CATTRQEAGELFF.

The chain joins TRBV7-8 to TRBJ2-3, with 9 bases lining up with TRBD2. The CDR3 sequence is 17 residues long. V shed 4 bases, J shed 2 bases, and the junction held 10 bases outside the gene matches. The germline V gene encodes CDR1 SGHVS and CDR2 FQNEAQ. CDR3 DNA: TGTGCCAGCAGCTGGGGACGTCAGCGGGGGGTCACAGATACGCAGTATTTT. Its protein is CASSWGRQRGVTDTQYF. Drawing the rest from reference TRBV7-8 and TRBJ2-3, the complete variable domain is GAGVSQSPRYKVAKRGQDVALRCDPISGHVSLFWYQQALGQGPEFLTYFQNEAQLDKSGLPSDRFFAERPEGSVSTLKIQRTQQEDSAVYLCASSWGRQRGVTDTQYFGPGTRLTVL.

The chain is built from TRBV5-1 and TRBJ1-2; 9 nucleotides align to TRBD1. CDR1 and CDR2 from the germline V gene are SGHRS and YFSETQ. The CDR3 runs to 14 residues. The junction had 3 bases not matched to a gene; V was cut back by 4 bases and J by 2 bases. CDR3 loop: CASSLTGGNYGYTF. DNA of the CDR3: TGCGCCAGCAGCCTCACAGGGGGCAACTATGGCTACACCTTC.

This clone was recorded only once. The rearrangement uses TRBV4-1 and TRBJ2-1, with 8 bases matching TRBD2. J lost 8 bases, V lost 1 base, and 19 bases had no gene match. CDR1 and CDR2 from the germline V gene are MGHRA and YSYEKL. The CDR3 totals 19 residues. The CDR3 coding sequence is TGCGCCAGCAGCCAAGTCAAGTGGACCATCGTTTTAGCGGGGCATGAGCAGTTCTTC. It translates to CASSQVKWTIVLAGHEQFF.

The rearrangement joins TRBV5-1 to TRBJ1-1; perhaps TRBD1 as D (5 bases). Deletions cut 5 bases from V and 1 base from J, with 15 bases between. This CDR3 has 15 residues. CDR1 is SGHRS and CDR2 is YFSETQ in the germline V gene. In DNA form, the CDR3 reads TGCGCCAGCAGATGGGGAGGGGATGGGAACACTGAAGCTTTCTTT. Protein: CASRWGGDGNTEAFF.

This clone was detected only once. The chain uses TRBV2 and TRBJ2-1; the match to TRBD2 covers 10 bases. The CDR3 covers 16 residues. In germline, CDR1 is SNHLY, CDR2 FYNNEI. Trimming at V came to 1 base and at J to 4 bases, leaving 4 bases not matched to a gene. The CDR3 loop reads CASSEGERGGYNEQFF. The CDR3, as DNA: TGTGCCAGCAGTGAAGGGGAGCGGGGGGGATACAATGAGCAGTTCTTC.

The chain recombines TRBV5-1 with TRBJ2-1; tentative D call: TRBD1 (8 bases). Trimming pared 7 bases from V and 2 bases from J, leaving 16 bases between. The CDR3 spans 15 residues. Germline lookup yields CDR1 SGHRS and CDR2 YFSETQ. CDR3 amino acids: CASGPTGGAYNEQFF. The CDR3 nucleotides read TGCGCCAGCGGACCAACAGGGGGGGCCTACAATGAGCAGTTCTTC. Drawing the rest from reference TRBV5-1 and TRBJ2-1, the complete variable domain is KAGVTQTPRYLIKTRGQQVTLSCSPISGHRSVSWYQQTPGQGLQFLFEYFSETQRNKGNFPGRFSGRQFSNSRSEMNVSTLELGDSALYLCASGPTGGAYNEQFFGPGTRLTVL.

Note on this clone: Other DNA sequences within the sample encode an identical CDR3. CDR3: CASSPRQGSGNTIYF. In DNA form, the CDR3 reads TGTGCCAGCTCACCAAGACAGGGCTCTGGAAACACCATATATTTT. The chain is built from TRBV18 and TRBJ1-3, with TRBD1 identical over 7 bases. Losses at the gene ends were 2 bases for V and 0 bases for J; bases not matched to a gene: 1. The CDR3 spans 15 residues. The germline CDR1 and CDR2 sequences are KGHSH and LQKENI.